These 27 T cell receptor beta chains were all obtained from the same sample, sequenced in a study of T cell responses to AZD1222 COVID-19 vaccine. Profiling relied on immunoSEQ multiplex PCR, and the TCRdb table lists in-frame clones only, not all of them. The data contain about 220,000 clones, roughly 91% of them singletons. This specimen consisted of peripheral blood, obtained on day 0 of MenACWY control vaccination. The receptors stem from an adult in good health.

This chain uses TRBV28 with TRBJ2-3; possible D gene TRBD2, 5 bases. The germline V and J ends were trimmed by 3 bases and 6 bases, with 7 bases remaining between them. The germline CDR1 and CDR2 sequences are MDHEN and SYDVKM. The CDR3 runs 12 residues. In DNA, the CDR3 is TGTGCCAGCAGTTTGGAGCGGGATACGCAGTATTTT. Its protein product is CASSLERDTQYF.

J is TRBJ1-1 and V is TRBV5-1, with a tentative D call TRBD1 (5 bases). Germline V gene sequence: CDR1 SGHRS, CDR2 YFSETQ. The V and J ends lost 7 bases and 0 bases respectively, with 16 bases between them. The CDR3 is 15 residues long. CDR3: CASGLQGGVNTEAFF. In nucleotides, the CDR3 is TGCGCCAGCGGACTGCAGGGAGGAGTGAACACTGAAGCTTTCTTT.

This rearrangement joins TRBV30 to TRBJ1-3; D unclear. Germline loops: CDR1 GTSNPN, CDR2 SVGIG (reference sequence). Trimming shortened V by 1 base and J by 2 bases, and 6 bases separated the two germline ends. This CDR3 comprises 13 residues. In DNA form, the CDR3 reads TGTGCCTGGAGTGGTACAGCTGGAAACACCATATATTTT. Its protein product is CAWSGTAGNTIYF.

The gene calls are TRBV7-2 and TRBJ1-6; possibly TRBD1 for D (6 bases). Trimming removed 4 bases from V and 12 bases from J, with 13 bases in between. This CDR3 region has 13 residues. CDR1 and CDR2 from the germline V gene are SGHTA and FQGNSA. Written as DNA, the CDR3 is TGTGCCAGCAGCTGGGGAACACAGGGACCCCTCCACTTT. Its translation: CASSWGTQGPLHF.

The chain carries TRBV7-6 and TRBJ1-4; D perhaps matches TRBD1 (5 bases). The CDR3 consists of 18 residues. The V end was cut by 5 bases, the J end by 0 bases, with 19 bases between. CDR1 is SGHVS, CDR2 FNYEAQ, per germline. The CDR3 sequence: CASSRYPGRRATNEKLFF. The CDR3 coding sequence is TGTGCCAGCAGCCGTTACCCGGGACGCCGTGCAACTAATGAAAAACTGTTTTTT.

The V call is TRBV29-1, the J call TRBJ2-7; TRBD2 agrees at 9 bases. Germline V gene sequence: CDR1 SQVTM, CDR2 ANQGSEA. The CDR3 contains 13 residues. The ends lost 4 bases at V and 6 bases at J; junction bases unmatched: 7. The CDR3 spells CSVAAGGQTEQYF. Here the CDR3 DNA reads TGCAGCGTTGCGGCGGGGGGGCAAACCGAGCAGTACTTC.

This rearrangement joins TRBV7-8 to TRBJ2-7; D is uncertain. Germline V gene data show CDR1 as SGHVS and CDR2 as FQNEAQ. With 1 base removed from V and 3 bases from J, the gap between germline ends came to 10 bases. The CDR3 length is 14 residues. The CDR3 sequence is CASSLERGFYEQYF. DNA of the CDR3: TGTGCCAGCAGCTTAGAGAGAGGTTTCTACGAGCAGTACTTC.

The gene calls are TRBV18 and TRBJ1-4; 8 nucleotides align to TRBD1. The junction had 8 bases not matched to a gene; V was cut back by 6 bases and J by 14 bases. Germline values: CDR1 KGHSH, CDR2 LQKENI. This CDR3 comprises 12 residues. The CDR3 coding sequence is TGTGCCAGCTCCCGAGGACAGGGCAGCCTGTTTTTT. Encoded protein: CASSRGQGSLFF.

This chain links TRBV5-1 with TRBJ1-1; 8 bases agree with TRBD1. V was clipped by 4 bases and J by 5 bases; unmatched bases: 7. CDR1 is SGHRS and CDR2 is YFSETQ in the germline V gene. The length of the CDR3 is 14 residues. The CDR3 nucleotides are TGCGCCAGCAGCATCCAGGGGGCAGGGACTGAAGCTTTCTTT. Translated: CASSIQGAGTEAFF.

The chain combines TRBV2 with TRBJ2-7; D is perhaps TRBD1 (5 bases). Trimming removed 5 bases from V and 2 bases from J, with 16 bases in between. The CDR3 runs 15 residues. Per germline, CDR1 SNHLY and CDR2 FYNNEI. The CDR3 coding sequence is TGTGCCAGCAGTCCACGACAGATAACTACCTACGAGCAGTACTTC. Protein sequence: CASSPRQITTYEQYF.

This clone was observed a single time. This chain uses TRBV4-1 with TRBJ2-1; 11 bases agree with TRBD2. Germline loops: CDR1 MGHRA, CDR2 YSYEKL. The junction had 7 bases not matched to a gene; V was cut back by 4 bases and J by 5 bases. The CDR3 spans 16 residues. The CDR3 coding sequence is TGCGCCAGCAGCCCTTGGACTAGCGGGTCCAACAATGAGCAGTTCTTC. Amino acids: CASSPWTSGSNNEQFF.

The V gene is TRBV3-1 (or the pseudogene TRBV3-2), the J gene TRBJ2-5, with D tentatively TRBD2 (7 bases). V lost 3 bases and J 6 bases, leaving 20 bases between the germline ends. CDR1 LGHDT and CDR2 YNNKEL come from the germline V gene (reference sequence). The CDR3 consists of 16 residues. The CDR3 sequence is CASSHMGGRGVKTQYF. As DNA, the CDR3 is TGTGCCAGCAGCCACATGGGGGGGCGCGGGGTCAAGACCCAGTACTTC.

This sequence joins TRBV7-9 and TRBJ1-5; D gene uncertain. Germline assignment: CDR1 SEHNR and CDR2 FQNEAQ (reference sequence). V was clipped by 5 bases and J by 3 bases, with 8 bases between them. This CDR3 has 13 residues. The CDR3 bases are TGTGCCAGCAGCCGGGAGCACAATCAGCCCCAGCATTTT. Protein: CASSREHNQPQHF. Complete variable domain (other parts from reference TRBV7-9 and TRBJ1-5): DTGVSQNPRHKITKRGQNVTFRCDPISEHNRLYWYRQTLGQGPEFLTYFQNEAQLEKSRLLSDRFSAERPKGSFSTLEIQRTEQGDSAMYLCASSREHNQPQHFGDGTRLSIL.

Concerning this clone itself: Other DNA sequences in the sample encode the same CDR3. V usage is TRBV7-9 and J usage is TRBJ1-1; 7 nucleotides align to TRBD1. The CDR3 covers 15 residues. Germline V CDR1 and CDR2: SEHNR, FQNEAQ (reference sequence). V gave up 1 base and J gave up 0 bases; unmatched junction bases: 2. CDR3 residues: CASSLGTGVNTEAFF. CDR3 in DNA: TGTGCCAGCAGCTTAGGAACAGGGGTGAACACTGAAGCTTTCTTT.

V gene TRBV12-3 or TRBV12-4 combines with J gene TRBJ2-3; D remains unclear. The CDR3 sequence is 12 residues long. Trimming took off 5 bases at V and 5 bases at J, with 8 bases between the two ends. The CDR3 nucleotides are TGTGCCAGCAGTCACCCACGAGATACGCAGTATTTT. Translating gives CASSHPRDTQYF.

This clone was seen once. This chain joins TRBV7-9 and TRBJ1-1; D remains ambiguous. Trimming pared 8 bases from V and 6 bases from J, leaving 13 bases between. Germline CDR1 and CDR2: SEHNR and FQNEAQ (reference sequence). This CDR3 spans 12 amino acids. The CDR3: CASEVQYSEAFF. CDR3 DNA: TGTGCCAGCGAAGTTCAGTATTCTGAAGCTTTCTTT. The entire variable domain, with the rest obtained from reference TRBV7-9 and TRBJ1-1, is as follows: DTGVSQNPRHKITKRGQNVTFRCDPISEHNRLYWYRQTLGQGPEFLTYFQNEAQLEKSRLLSDRFSAERPKGSFSTLEIQRTEQGDSAMYLCASEVQYSEAFFGQGTRLTVV.

On this clone itself: Other DNA sequences within the sample encode an identical CDR3. The chain combines TRBV10-1 with TRBJ2-7; D unclear. Trimming shortened V by 3 bases and J by 6 bases, and 9 bases separated the two germline ends. The CDR3 covers 12 residues. The germline CDR1 and CDR2 sequences are WNHNN and SYGVQD (reference sequence). The chain's CDR3 is CASSEGFSEQYF. The CDR3 DNA follows: TGCGCCAGCAGTGAAGGTTTCAGCGAGCAGTACTTC.

The J gene is TRBJ2-7, the V gene TRBV4-1, with 9 bases fitting TRBD2. The germline V gene has CDR1 MGHRA and CDR2 YSYEKL. This CDR3 is 17 amino acids long. J was trimmed by 2 bases and V by 1 base; bases with no gene match: 9. The CDR3 sequence is CASSQAYSGGFPYEQYF. CDR3 in DNA: TGCGCCAGCAGCCAAGCTTACAGCGGGGGGTTCCCCTACGAGCAGTACTTC.

The CDR3 bases are TGCGCCAGCAGCCTCGGGACAGGGCCCACTGAAGCTTTCTTT. Its translation is CASSLGTGPTEAFF. The rearrangement joins TRBV4-3 to TRBJ1-1, with TRBD1 identical over 9 bases. CDR1 LGHNA and CDR2 YSLEER come from the germline V gene. V was clipped by 4 bases and J by 4 bases; unmatched bases: 4. There are 14 residues in the CDR3.

The V and J genes are TRBV5-4 and TRBJ2-1, with 10 bases lining up with TRBD2. The CDR3 spans 16 residues. The V segment lost 1 base and the J segment 1 base; nucleotides outside the gene matches: 2. Looked up from germline, CDR1 is SGHNT and CDR2 is YYREEE (reference sequence). The CDR3: CASSLLAGDSYNEQFF. The CDR3 DNA reads TGTGCCAGCAGCTTGCTAGCGGGGGATTCCTACAATGAGCAGTTCTTC.

The chain uses TRBV19 and TRBJ2-6; D may be TRBD1 (6 bases). The CDR3 has 16 amino acids. CDR1 and CDR2 (germline): LNHDA, SQIVND (reference sequence). The V end was cut by 4 bases, the J end by 3 bases, with 13 bases between. The CDR3 DNA reads TGTGCCAGTAGTAGCAGGGGTTCAGTTGGGGCCAACGTCCTGACTTTC. This sequence encodes CASSSRGSVGANVLTF.

J is TRBJ1-6 and V is TRBV19; D remains ambiguous. The germline gives CDR1 LNHDA, CDR2 SQIVND (reference sequence). The CDR3 is 12 residues long. Trimming removed 5 bases at V and 7 bases at J, with 6 bases between. CDR3 amino acids: CASSESNSPLHF. CDR3 nucleotides: TGTGCCAGTAGTGAAAGCAATTCACCCCTCCACTTT. The full variable domain, its missing parts supplied by reference TRBV19 and TRBJ1-6, is DGGITQSPKYLFRKEGQNVTLSCEQNLNHDAMYWYRQDPGQGLRLIYYSQIVNDFQKGDIAEGYSVSREKKESFPLTVTSAQKNPTAFYLCASSESNSPLHFGNGTRLTVT.

The chain uses TRBV4-3 and TRBJ1-1; D gene ambiguous. The CDR3 is 13 amino acids. Germline-derived CDR1 and CDR2 are LGHNA and YSLEER. V lost 3 bases, J lost 2 bases, and 7 bases lay in between. The CDR3 reads CASSQYDNTEAFF. The DNA of the CDR3 is TGCGCCAGCAGCCAGTATGATAACACTGAAGCTTTCTTT.

This chain joins TRBV10-3 and TRBJ1-1; no clear D. The CDR3 extends over 13 amino acids. V was shortened by 2 bases and J by 4 bases, with 8 bases between the two germline ends. Germline CDR1 and CDR2: ENHRY and SYGVKD. CDR3: CAISERAGTEAFF. CDR3 coding DNA: TGTGCCATCAGTGAGAGAGCGGGCACTGAAGCTTTCTTT.

This chain uses TRBV5-4 with TRBJ2-4, with TRBD2 matching 11 bases. The CDR3 has 16 amino acids. Germline V lookup: CDR1 SGHNT, CDR2 YYREEE (reference sequence). Trimming removed 3 bases from V and 4 bases from J; junction bases left unmatched: 6. The CDR3 region is CASSYQTSGAKNIQYF. The CDR3 nucleotides read TGTGCCAGCAGCTATCAGACTAGCGGGGCGAAAAACATTCAGTACTTC.

The chain combines TRBV7-9 with TRBJ1-1; TRBD1 might be the D (6 bases). Germline V gives CDR1 SEHNR, CDR2 FQNEAQ (reference sequence). The CDR3 consists of 12 residues. V was pared by 5 bases and J by 8 bases, with 12 bases between. This CDR3 is CASSQPGEEAFF. The CDR3 coding sequence is TGTGCCAGCAGCCAACCAGGGGAAGAAGCTTTCTTT.

The chain links TRBV4-3 to TRBJ2-1; perhaps TRBD2 as D (6 bases). This CDR3 comprises 14 residues. Trimming stripped 3 bases from V and 12 bases from J, with 18 bases between. Germline lookup yields CDR1 LGHNA and CDR2 YSLEER. This CDR3 is CASSQGRALGGQFF. CDR3 in DNA: TGCGCCAGCAGCCAGGGCCGGGCCCTCGGGGGGCAGTTCTTC.